This T cell receptor beta chain was captured by sequencing in a study of blood T cell repertoires in COVID-19 (dated by TCRdb to about 2020). Regarding the research as a whole: The collaborator samples originated in the United States, Italy and Spain and spanned the acute and convalescent phases of COVID-19. Where available, HLA class I and class II types were obtained from metadata supplied by the sample provider rather than from assay-based typing. Deeply sampled blood TCRbeta repertoires from subjects exposed to, actively infected with, or recovered from COVID-19 were included in the dataset. A freely available public database, intended as a resource for researchers studying the immune response to SARS-CoV-2, is where the repertoires were released. The material from the prospective study consisted of cDNA or gDNA derived from T cells, B-cell-depleted T cells, or PBMCs. The samples were drawn from two sources: the first 160 participants of the ongoing ImmuneRACE study, and over 950 subjects contributed by 6 global collaborators. Nearly every sample came with metadata listing a de-identified subject ID, COVID-19 status, age in years and sex. Here is what the overall study found, with its caveats: The amount of clinical and demographic metadata varied by source and participant and was provided uncurated.

Collaborating institutions collected whole blood in K2EDTA tubes following their own protocols. For TCRbeta analysis, collaborators shipped samples in one of three forms: frozen whole blood, isolated PBMCs, or DNA extracted from either of those sample types. The immunoSEQ Assay, a bias-controlled multiplex PCR, was used to amplify TCRbeta CDR3 regions from genomic DNA. The original methods were these. Nucleated cell counts per sample were estimated from amplification of reference gene primers within the assay. To quantify the absolute abundance of each unique TCRbeta CDR3 rearrangement, sequence reads were collapsed and filtered. For each sample, productive Simpson clonality was calculated as the square root of Simpson's diversity index across productive rearrangements. The immuneACCESS repertoire file appears here via TCRdb, limited to in-frame rearrangements. These files lack a portion of the clones; in checked studies, under half of the deficit traces to unresolved V genes, and the cause of the others is not known. The DNA gave D and trimming, while V, J and clone size come from that table. The sample table shows about 36,000 clones, and 70% to 90% are seen once. About 40% of the sample is taken by the ten largest.

The germline V gene (reference sequence) provides CDR1 LNHDA and CDR2 SQIVND. CDR3 length: 15 amino acids, cysteine to phenylalanine. CDR3 DNA is the only sequence kept; it has 45 bases, read in frame from the first base. The junction carries 14 bases between V and J, which are trimmed by 1 base and 7 bases respectively. As concerns this clone: No cognate antigen has been identified for it. Base-call qualities are not available, and no considerably larger clone is one nucleotide away.

This sequence uses TRBV19 and TRBJ1-5; 5 matching bases give a weak D call of TRBD1. Sequenced material: peripheral blood. The receptor comes from a human donor in a cohort sampled during active or convalescent COVID-19. The donor label of this sample is uncertain. This receptor carries the CDR3 CASSIGRERGQPQHF. The sequenced DNA: TGTGCCAGTAGTATAGGCAGGGAACGCGGACAGCCCCAGCATTTT.